A single sample gave rise to the 19 T cell receptor beta chains below, sequenced in a study of quantifying T cell responses using KT2 cells. Looking at the study overall: RNA was reverse transcribed with TCR alpha and beta constant-region primers.

Each cDNA got a UMI-containing oligo ligated at its 3' end. The first PCR ran 4 to 5 cycles with an equimolar RC1.1 and RC1.2 beta primer mix. TCRdb re-derived calls from the UMI-ligation and nested PCR reads in MiXCR, one entry per CDR3 protein. The sample lists 40,000 to 50,000 distinct CDR3 sequences; over 15% were seen once. Sequenced: PBMCs spiked with cells of the T cell clone KT2. Receptors originate from a human donor.

For the CDR3, the DNA is TGTGCCAGCAGCTTGAACAGAGAGGGCCCTAGCGGGGGCCCTACCTACGAGCAGTACTTC. Translated: CASSLNREGPSGGPTYEQYF. The chain is built from TRBV13 and TRBJ2-7; 10 bases fit TRBD2. The germline CDR1 and CDR2 sequences are PRHDT and FYEKMQ (reference sequence). Trimming at V came to 3 bases and at J to 2 bases, leaving 19 bases not matched to a gene. The CDR3 is 20 amino acids.

This clonotype appeared a few times. The chain couples TRBV6-2 or TRBV6-3 to TRBJ2-1; tentatively, D is TRBD2 (5 bases). The CDR3 spans 16 residues. CDR1 MNHEY and CDR2 SVGEGT come from the germline V gene. With 2 bases removed from V and 8 bases from J, the gap between germline ends came to 19 bases. CDR3 DNA: TGTGCCAGCAGTTACGTCCCGGGATCGCTTGGTTATGAGCAGTTCTTC. Translation: CASSYVPGSLGYEQFF.

V usage is TRBV9 and J usage is TRBJ1-2, with TRBD1 matching over 9 bases. The ends lost 5 bases at V and 7 bases at J; junction bases unmatched: 9. Germline V CDR1 and CDR2: SGDLS, YYNGEE. The CDR3 covers 14 residues. CDR3 region: CASRRQGESFGYTF. The CDR3 DNA reads as TGTGCCAGCAGGCGACAGGGGGAATCCTTTGGCTACACCTTC.

The rearrangement uses TRBV2 and TRBJ2-3, with a tentative D call TRBD1 (8 bases). The CDR3 totals 15 residues. With 3 bases removed from V and 3 bases from J, the gap between germline ends came to 13 bases. Per the germline V gene, CDR1 is SNHLY and CDR2 is FYNNEI. The CDR3 sequence is CASSEGGTGTDTQYF. CDR3 in DNA: TGTGCCAGCAGTGAGGGAGGGACAGGTACAGATACGCAGTATTTT.

Only a few counts were recorded for this clonotype. The V gene is TRBV11-2, the J gene TRBJ2-3; 8 positions agree with TRBD2. CDR1 is SGHAT and CDR2 is FQNNGV in the germline V gene. The V gene end was trimmed by 0 bases and the J gene end by 1 base; junction bases not matched to a gene: 3. The CDR3 has 16 residues. The CDR3 spells CASSLDVRGGTDTQYF. As DNA, the CDR3 is TGTGCCAGCAGCTTAGATGTGCGGGGGGGCACAGATACGCAGTATTTT.

On this clonotype: A much larger clone differs from this one at a single base, so this may be a read error. This chain uses TRBV4-1 with TRBJ2-7; unclear D gene. Trimming took off 2 bases at V and 3 bases at J, with 20 bases between the two ends. The CDR3 totals 17 residues. Germline V lookup: CDR1 MGHRA, CDR2 YSYEKL. The CDR3 bases are TGCGCCAGCAGCCAACCCACTTTATGCGCGGAACACTACGAGCAGTACTTC. Its translation is CASSQPTLCAEHYEQYF.

This clonotype was counted a few times. V gene TRBV2 combines with J gene TRBJ1-2; tentatively, D is TRBD1 (5 bases). CDR1 SNHLY and CDR2 FYNNEI come from the germline V gene. CDR3 length: 14 residues. V was cut by 1 base and J by 6 bases, with 12 bases left in between. CDR3 sequence reads: CASSEDRGPHGYTF. In DNA, the CDR3 is TGTGCCAGCAGTGAAGACCGGGGACCGCATGGCTACACCTTC.

This clonotype showed up many times. The chain carries TRBV6-5 and TRBJ2-7, with D perhaps given as TRBD1 or TRBD2 (5 bases each). V was pared by 8 bases and J by 0 bases, with 17 bases between. The CDR3 length is 15 residues. Germline CDR1 is MNHEY and CDR2 is SVGAGI. The CDR3 reads CASASGGGGSYEQYF. CDR3 sequence (DNA): TGTGCCAGCGCCTCTGGGGGTGGGGGCTCCTACGAGCAGTACTTC.

This chain joins TRBV12-3 or TRBV12-4 and TRBJ2-7; D is uncertain. There are 13 residues in the CDR3. Trimming stripped 3 bases from V and 6 bases from J, with 12 bases between. The DNA for the CDR3 is TGTGCCAGCAGTTTCCCCGGTGCTCGCGAGCAGTACTTC. Its protein product is CASSFPGAREQYF.

The chain combines TRBV13 with TRBJ2-3; possibly TRBD1 for D (6 bases). The CDR3 is 17 amino acids. The germline gives CDR1 PRHDT, CDR2 FYEKMQ (reference sequence). Trimming cost V 2 bases and J 3 bases, with 18 bases left between them. CDR3 bases: TGTGCCAGCAGCTTAAATCGCGGACAGAGTTTTACAGATACGCAGTATTTT. Protein product: CASSLNRGQSFTDTQYF.

This clonotype was recorded at least ten times. The rearrangement joins TRBV9 to TRBJ2-1; weak D call: TRBD2 (6 bases). Trimming took off 3 bases at V and 4 bases at J, with 11 bases between the two ends. Germline loops: CDR1 SGDLS, CDR2 YYNGEE. CDR3 size: 14 residues. CDR3: CASSAGTAYNEQFF. In DNA, the CDR3 is TGTGCCAGCAGCGCCGGGACTGCTTACAATGAGCAGTTCTTC. The variable domain in full, completed from reference TRBV9 and TRBJ2-1, reads DSGVTQTPKHLITATGQRVTLRCSPRSGDLSVYWYQQSLDQGLQFLIQYYNGEERAKGNILERFSAQQFPDLHSELNLSSLELGDSALYFCASSAGTAYNEQFFGPGTRLTVL.

The chain links TRBV18 to TRBJ1-1; the match to TRBD1 covers 7 bases. Germline V gene lookup returns CDR1 KGHSH and CDR2 LQKENI. V was pared by 3 bases and J by 5 bases, with 9 bases of the junction left unmatched. The CDR3 is made up of 15 amino acids. The CDR3 region has the DNA TGTGCCAGCTCACCCGGGATGACAGGGACGACTGAAGCTTTCTTT. Residues: CASSPGMTGTTEAFF.

This clonotype has just a few counts. The chain is built from TRBV5-1 and TRBJ2-3, with 10 positions matching TRBD2. Losses at the gene ends were 4 bases for V and 6 bases for J; bases not matched to a gene: 8. There are 15 residues in the CDR3. Germline V gene data show CDR1 as SGHRS and CDR2 as YFSETQ. The CDR3 DNA is TGCGCCAGCAGCCGTTCTAGCGGGGGATCGGATACGCAGTATTTT. Its translation: CASSRSSGGSDTQYF.

This clonotype was observed many times. The rearrangement uses TRBV12-5 and TRBJ2-7; 11 nucleotides line up with TRBD1. The trim removed 2 bases at V and 3 bases at J, leaving 12 bases unmatched. The CDR3 consists of 18 residues. Germline lookup yields CDR1 LGHNT and CDR2 FRNRAP. The CDR3 coding sequence is TGTGCTAGTGGTTTGCCCCCAGGACAGGGGGCGTACAGCTACGAGCAGTACTTC. It codes for CASGLPPGQGAYSYEQYF.

This clonotype has at least ten counts. The gene calls are TRBV7-8 and TRBJ2-3; 8 bases map to TRBD2. This CDR3 is 17 amino acids long. CDR1 and CDR2 (germline): SGHVS, FQNEAQ. V lost 8 bases to trimming and J lost 2 bases; unmatched junction nucleotides: 15. The CDR3 nucleotides are TGTGCCAGCCGACCCTCACGGGGCGGGAGGTCCACAGATACGCAGTATTTT. Its translation: CASRPSRGGRSTDTQYF. The full variable domain, completed using reference TRBV7-8 and TRBJ2-3, is GAGVSQSPRYKVAKRGQDVALRCDPISGHVSLFWYQQALGQGPEFLTYFQNEAQLDKSGLPSDRFFAERPEGSVSTLKIQRTQQEDSAVYLCASRPSRGGRSTDTQYFGPGTRLTVL.

The sample holds a few counts of this clonotype. The V gene is TRBV11-3, the J gene TRBJ2-7; 8 nucleotides agree with TRBD2. V dropped 1 base and J dropped 1; count of bases not matched to a gene: 0. Germline CDR1 SGHNT, CDR2 YENEEA. CDR3 size: 14 residues. CDR3 protein: CASSLAGGSYEQYF. Written as DNA, the CDR3 is TGTGCCAGCAGCTTAGCGGGAGGGTCCTACGAGCAGTACTTC.

This clonotype was observed a few times. This chain joins TRBV4-2 and TRBJ2-3; 9 bases agree with TRBD2. Unmatched junction bases numbered 9, after V lost 0 bases and J lost 8 bases. The CDR3 totals 16 residues. From germline, CDR1 is LGHNA and CDR2 YNFKEQ. In DNA form, the CDR3 reads TGTGCCAGCAGCCAAGATAGCGGGAGACCTGTCGGTACGCAGTATTTT. It is translated as CASSQDSGRPVGTQYF.

The chain carries TRBV4-2 and TRBJ1-2, with a weak D call TRBD1 (6 bases). V gave up 8 bases and J gave up 2 bases, with 18 bases separating them. CDR3 length equals 15 residues. Germline assignment: CDR1 LGHNA and CDR2 YNFKEQ. CDR3 sequence (DNA): TGTGCCAGCCGCCCAGCAGGGGCCCTAAACTATGGCTACACCTTC. Protein: CASRPAGALNYGYTF.

A few counts support this clonotype. The chain combines TRBV14 with TRBJ2-7; TRBD2 agrees at 9 bases. V trimming: 5 bases; J trimming: 4 bases; junction bases outside the gene matches: 6. Germline-derived CDR1 and CDR2 are SGHDN and FVKESK. CDR3 size: 14 residues. The CDR3 sequence is CASSGGRAFYEQYF. CDR3 DNA sequence: TGTGCCAGCAGCGGCGGGAGGGCCTTTTACGAGCAGTACTTC. The full variable domain, in which reference TRBV14 and TRBJ2-7 provide the parts outside the CDR3, is EAGVTQFPSHSVIEKGQTVTLRCDPISGHDNLYWYRRVMGKEIKFLLHFVKESKQDESGMPNNRFLAERTGGTYSTLKVQPAELEDSGVYFCASSGGRAFYEQYFGPGTRLTVT.